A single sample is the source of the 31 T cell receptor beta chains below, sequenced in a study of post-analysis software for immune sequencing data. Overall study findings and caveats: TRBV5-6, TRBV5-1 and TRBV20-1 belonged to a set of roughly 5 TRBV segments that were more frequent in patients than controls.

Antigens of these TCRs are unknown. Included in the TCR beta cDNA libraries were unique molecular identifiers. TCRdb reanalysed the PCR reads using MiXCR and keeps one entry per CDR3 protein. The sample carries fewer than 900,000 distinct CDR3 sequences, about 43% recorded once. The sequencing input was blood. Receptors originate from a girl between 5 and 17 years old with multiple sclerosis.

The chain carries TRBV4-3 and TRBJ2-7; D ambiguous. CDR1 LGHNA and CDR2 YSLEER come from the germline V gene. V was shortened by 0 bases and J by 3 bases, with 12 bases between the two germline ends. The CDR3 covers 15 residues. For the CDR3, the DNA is TGCGCCAGCAGCCAAGATCGGCACTGGGGCTACGAGCAGTACTTC. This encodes CASSQDRHWGYEQYF.

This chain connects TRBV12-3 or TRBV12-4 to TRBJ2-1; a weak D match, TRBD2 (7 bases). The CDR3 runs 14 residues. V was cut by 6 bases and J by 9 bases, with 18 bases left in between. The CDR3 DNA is TGTGCCAGCAGCTTGGGGGGGGCGAGGAGTGAGCAGTTCTTC. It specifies CASSLGGARSEQFF.

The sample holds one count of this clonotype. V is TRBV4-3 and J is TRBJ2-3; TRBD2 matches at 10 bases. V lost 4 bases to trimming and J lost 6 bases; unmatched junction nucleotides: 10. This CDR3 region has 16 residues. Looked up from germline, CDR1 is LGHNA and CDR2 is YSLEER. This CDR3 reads CASSPGVLAGADTQYF. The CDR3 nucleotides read TGCGCCAGCAGCCCAGGGGTCCTAGCGGGAGCGGATACGCAGTATTTT.

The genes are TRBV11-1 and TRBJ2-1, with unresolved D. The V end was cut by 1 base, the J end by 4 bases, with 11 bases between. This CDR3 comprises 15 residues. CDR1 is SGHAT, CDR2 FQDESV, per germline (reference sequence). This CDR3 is CASSLGVGQYNEQFF. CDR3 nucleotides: TGTGCCAGCAGCTTAGGTGTCGGCCAGTACAATGAGCAGTTCTTC.

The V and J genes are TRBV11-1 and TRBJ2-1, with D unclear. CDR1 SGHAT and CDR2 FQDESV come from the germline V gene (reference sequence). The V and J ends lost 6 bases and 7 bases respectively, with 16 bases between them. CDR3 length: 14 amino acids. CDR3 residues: CASSSHQEVNEQFF. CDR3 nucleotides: TGTGCCAGCAGTAGCCACCAAGAGGTGAATGAGCAGTTCTTC.

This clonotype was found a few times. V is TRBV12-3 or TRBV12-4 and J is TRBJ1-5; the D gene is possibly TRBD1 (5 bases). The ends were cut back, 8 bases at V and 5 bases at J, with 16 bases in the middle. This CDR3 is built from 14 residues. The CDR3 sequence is CASARAAGDQPQHF. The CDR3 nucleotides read TGTGCCAGCGCTAGGGCTGCGGGGGATCAGCCCCAGCATTTT.

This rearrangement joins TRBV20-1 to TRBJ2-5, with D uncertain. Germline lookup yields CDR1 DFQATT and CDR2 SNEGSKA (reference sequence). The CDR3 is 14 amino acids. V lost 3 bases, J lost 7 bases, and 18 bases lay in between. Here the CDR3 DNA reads TGCAGTGCTAGCGGCGGTCCGGAGCCGGGGACCCAGTACTTC. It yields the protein CSASGGPEPGTQYF.

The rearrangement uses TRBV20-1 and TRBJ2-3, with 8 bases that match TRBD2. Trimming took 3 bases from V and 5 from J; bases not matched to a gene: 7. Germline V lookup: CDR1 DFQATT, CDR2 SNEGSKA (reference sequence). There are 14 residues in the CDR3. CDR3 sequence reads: CSARSRGAEDTQYF. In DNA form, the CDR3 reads TGCAGTGCTAGGTCGCGGGGGGCTGAAGATACGCAGTATTTT.

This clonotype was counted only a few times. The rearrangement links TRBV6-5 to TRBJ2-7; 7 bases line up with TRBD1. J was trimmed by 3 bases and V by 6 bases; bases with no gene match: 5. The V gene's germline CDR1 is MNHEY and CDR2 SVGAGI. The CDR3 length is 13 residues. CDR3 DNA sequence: TGTGCCAGCAGGCAGGGACAGAACTACGAGCAGTACTTC. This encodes CASRQGQNYEQYF.

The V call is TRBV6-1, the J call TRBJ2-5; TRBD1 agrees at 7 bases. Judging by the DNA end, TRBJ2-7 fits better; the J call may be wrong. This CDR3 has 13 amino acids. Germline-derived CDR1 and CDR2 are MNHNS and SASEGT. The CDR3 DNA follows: TGTGCCAGCAGTGTCAGGGGGTTCTACGAGCAGTACTTC. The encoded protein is CASSVRGFYEQYF.

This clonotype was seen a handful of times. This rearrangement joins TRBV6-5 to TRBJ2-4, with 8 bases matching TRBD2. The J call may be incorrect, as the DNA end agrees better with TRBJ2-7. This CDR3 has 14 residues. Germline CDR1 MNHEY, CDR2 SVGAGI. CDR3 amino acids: CASSLGGRFGEQYF. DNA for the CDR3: TGTGCCAGCAGTTTAGGCGGGAGGTTTGGCGAGCAGTACTTC.

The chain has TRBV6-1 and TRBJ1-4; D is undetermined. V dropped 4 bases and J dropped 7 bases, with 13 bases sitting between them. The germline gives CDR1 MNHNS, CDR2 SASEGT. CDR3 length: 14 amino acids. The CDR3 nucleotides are TGTGCCAGCAGTGTGCGGGTGAGGAGTGAAAAACTGTTTTTT. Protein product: CASSVRVRSEKLFF.

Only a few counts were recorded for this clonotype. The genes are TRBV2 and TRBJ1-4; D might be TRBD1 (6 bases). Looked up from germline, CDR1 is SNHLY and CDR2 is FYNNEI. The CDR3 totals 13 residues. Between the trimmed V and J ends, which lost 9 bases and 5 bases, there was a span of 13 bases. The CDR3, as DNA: TGTGCCAGGAACGGGGGGCCGAATGAAAAACTGTTTTTT. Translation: CARNGGPNEKLFF.

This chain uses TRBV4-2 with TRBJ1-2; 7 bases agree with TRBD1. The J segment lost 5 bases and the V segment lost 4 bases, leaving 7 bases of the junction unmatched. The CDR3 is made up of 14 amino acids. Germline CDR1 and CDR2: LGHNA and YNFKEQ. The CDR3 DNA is TGTGCCAGCAGCCCCGGGACAGAGCATTATGGCTACACCTTC. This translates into CASSPGTEHYGYTF.

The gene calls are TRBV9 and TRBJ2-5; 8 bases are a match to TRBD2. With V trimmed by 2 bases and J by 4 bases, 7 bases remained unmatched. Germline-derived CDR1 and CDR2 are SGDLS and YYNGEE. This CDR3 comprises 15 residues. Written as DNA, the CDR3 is TGTGCCAGCAGCGTGAGCGGGAGAGTGATAGAGACCCAGTACTTC. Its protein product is CASSVSGRVIETQYF.

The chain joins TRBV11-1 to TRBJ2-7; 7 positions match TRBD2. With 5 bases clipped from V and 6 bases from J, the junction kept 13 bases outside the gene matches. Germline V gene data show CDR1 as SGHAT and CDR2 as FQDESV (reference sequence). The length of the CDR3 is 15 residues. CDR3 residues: CASSPPLGGLGEQYF. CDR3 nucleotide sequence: TGTGCCAGCAGCCCGCCCCTGGGAGGGCTTGGCGAGCAGTACTTC.

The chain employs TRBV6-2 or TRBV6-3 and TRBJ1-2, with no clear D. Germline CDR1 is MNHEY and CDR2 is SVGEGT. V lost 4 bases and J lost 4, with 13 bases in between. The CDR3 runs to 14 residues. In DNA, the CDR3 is TGTGCCAGCAGTTCCTTAGGGCAGCCCTATGGCTACACCTTC. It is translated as CASSSLGQPYGYTF.

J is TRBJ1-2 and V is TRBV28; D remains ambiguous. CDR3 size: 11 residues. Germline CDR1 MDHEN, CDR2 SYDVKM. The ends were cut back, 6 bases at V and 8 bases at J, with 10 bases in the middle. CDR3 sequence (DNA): TGTGCCAGCAGGGGTCGTCGGGGCTACACCTTC. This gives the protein CASRGRRGYTF.

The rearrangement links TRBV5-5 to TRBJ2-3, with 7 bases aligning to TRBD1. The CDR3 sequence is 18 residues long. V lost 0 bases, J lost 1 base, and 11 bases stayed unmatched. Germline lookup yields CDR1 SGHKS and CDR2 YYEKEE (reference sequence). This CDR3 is CASSLVLGQVGGTDTQYF. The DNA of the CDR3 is TGTGCCAGCAGCTTGGTTCTAGGACAGGTTGGGGGCACAGATACGCAGTATTTT.

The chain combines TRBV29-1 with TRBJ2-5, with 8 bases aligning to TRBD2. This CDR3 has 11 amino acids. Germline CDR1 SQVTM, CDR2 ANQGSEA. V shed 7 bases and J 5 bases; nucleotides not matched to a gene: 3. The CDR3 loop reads CSAGTSETQYF. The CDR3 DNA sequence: TGCAGCGCCGGGACTAGTGAGACCCAGTACTTC. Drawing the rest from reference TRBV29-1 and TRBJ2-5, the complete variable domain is SAVISQKPSRDICQRGTSLTIQCQVDSQVTMMFWYRQQPGQSLTLIATANQGSEATYESGFVIDKFPISRPNLTFSTLTVSNMSPEDSSIYLCSAGTSETQYFGPGTRLLVL.

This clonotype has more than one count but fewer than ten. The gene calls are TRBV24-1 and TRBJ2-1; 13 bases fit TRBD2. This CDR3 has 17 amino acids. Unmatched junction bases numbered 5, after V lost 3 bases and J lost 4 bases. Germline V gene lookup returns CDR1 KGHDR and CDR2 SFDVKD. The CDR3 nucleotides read TGTGCCACCAGTGATCAGGGACTAGCGGGATCATACAATGAGCAGTTCTTC. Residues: CATSDQGLAGSYNEQFF.

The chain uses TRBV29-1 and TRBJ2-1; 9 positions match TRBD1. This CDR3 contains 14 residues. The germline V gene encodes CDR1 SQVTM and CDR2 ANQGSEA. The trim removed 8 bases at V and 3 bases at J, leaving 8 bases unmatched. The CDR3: CSTGTGTSYNEQFF. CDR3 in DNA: TGCAGCACCGGGACAGGGACCAGCTACAATGAGCAGTTCTTC.

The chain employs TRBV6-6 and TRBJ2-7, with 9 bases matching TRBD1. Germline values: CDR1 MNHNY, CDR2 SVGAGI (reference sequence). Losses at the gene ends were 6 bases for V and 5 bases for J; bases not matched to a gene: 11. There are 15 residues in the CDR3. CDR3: CASRLPGTGTHEQYF. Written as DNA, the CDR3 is TGTGCCAGCAGACTTCCCGGGACAGGGACCCACGAGCAGTACTTC.

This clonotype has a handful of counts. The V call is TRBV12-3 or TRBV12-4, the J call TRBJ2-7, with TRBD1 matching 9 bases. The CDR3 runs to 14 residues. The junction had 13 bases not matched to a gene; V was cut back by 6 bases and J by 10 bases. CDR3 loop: CASSPPGTGLEQYF. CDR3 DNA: TGTGCCAGCAGCCCCCCGGGGACAGGGTTGGAACAGTACTTC.

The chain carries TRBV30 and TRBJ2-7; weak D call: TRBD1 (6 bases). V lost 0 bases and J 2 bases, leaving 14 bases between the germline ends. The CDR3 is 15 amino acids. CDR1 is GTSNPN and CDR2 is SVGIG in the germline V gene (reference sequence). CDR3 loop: CAWSVGGRGPYEQYF. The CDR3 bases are TGTGCCTGGAGTGTTGGGGGCAGGGGACCCTACGAGCAGTACTTC.

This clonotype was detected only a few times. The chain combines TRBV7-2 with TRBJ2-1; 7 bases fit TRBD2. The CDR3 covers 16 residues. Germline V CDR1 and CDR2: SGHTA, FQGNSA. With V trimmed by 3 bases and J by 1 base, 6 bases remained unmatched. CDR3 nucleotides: TGTGCCAGCAGCTTGGGAGGGAGTGGATCCTACAATGAGCAGTTCTTC. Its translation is CASSLGGSGSYNEQFF.

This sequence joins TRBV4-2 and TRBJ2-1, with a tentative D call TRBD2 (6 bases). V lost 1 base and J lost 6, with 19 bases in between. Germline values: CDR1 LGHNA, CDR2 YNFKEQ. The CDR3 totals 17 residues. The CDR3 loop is CASSQAWGLESPNEQFF. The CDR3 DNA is TGTGCCAGCAGCCAAGCATGGGGACTCGAGTCCCCCAATGAGCAGTTCTTC.

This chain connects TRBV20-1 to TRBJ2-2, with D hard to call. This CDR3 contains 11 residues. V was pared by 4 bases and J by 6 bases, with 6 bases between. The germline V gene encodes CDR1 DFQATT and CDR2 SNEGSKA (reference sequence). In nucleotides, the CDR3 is TGCAGTGCTATGGTGGCCGGGGAGCTGTTTTTT. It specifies CSAMVAGELFF.

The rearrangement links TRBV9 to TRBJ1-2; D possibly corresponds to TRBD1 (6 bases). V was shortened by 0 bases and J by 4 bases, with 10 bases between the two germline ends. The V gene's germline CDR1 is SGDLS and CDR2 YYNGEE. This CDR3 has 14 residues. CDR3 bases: TGTGCCAGCAGCGTAGTCGGAGGGGGCTATGGCTACACCTTC. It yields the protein CASSVVGGGYGYTF.

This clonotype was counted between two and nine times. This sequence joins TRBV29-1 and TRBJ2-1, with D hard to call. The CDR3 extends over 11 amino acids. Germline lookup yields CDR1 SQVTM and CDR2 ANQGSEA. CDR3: CASQRYNEQFF. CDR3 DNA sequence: TGCGCAAGCCAGAGGTACAATGAGCAGTTCTTC.

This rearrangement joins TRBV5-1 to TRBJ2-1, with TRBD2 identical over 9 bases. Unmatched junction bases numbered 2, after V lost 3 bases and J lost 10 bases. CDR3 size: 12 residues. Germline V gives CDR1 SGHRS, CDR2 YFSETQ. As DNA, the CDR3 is TGCGCCAGCAGCTCCGGGACTAGCGAGCAGTTCTTC. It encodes CASSSGTSEQFF.